The entry below gives a single T cell receptor beta chain sequence along with its context. Ten or more counts support this clonotype. Its antigen is still unknown. The sample holds no much larger clone one base away, and base qualities are not on file. To prepare the library, PCR was applied. Sequenced using an Illumina HiSeq 2500. TCR libraries were prepared with molecular barcoding, using unique molecular identifiers to normalize TCRbeta repertoire quantification. TCRdb reran the public reads through fastp at Q25 and MiXCR, keeping productive beta chains. Every entry covers one CDR3 protein and lists the most common genes and DNA from its rows. This sample comprises fewer than 35,000 distinct CDR3 sequences, roughly 6.5% of them detected only once. Of the sample, 25% to 30% is held by the ten largest clones. The sample's time point label, in plain terms: day 60 (about 2 months) after transplantation. The sample's treatment or condition, from its label and the paper: allogeneic hematopoietic cell transplantation with graft depleted of TCRalphabeta T cells and CD19 B cells. TCRalphabeta/CD19-depleted allogeneic hematopoietic cell grafts were given to the transplant recipients, all of whom were children.

This specimen belongs to a study of T-cell reconstitution after alpha-beta-depleted transplantation in children (dated by TCRdb to about 2016). Background for the entire study: Using TCR repertoire profiling, the study quantitatively followed how T-cell immune reconstitution unfolded in children after TCRalphabeta/CD19-depleted allogeneic hematopoietic cell transplantation. The paper's findings and limits, for the study overall: In some patients, the high TCRbeta diversity seen at day 60 was put down to recipient T cells and intrathymic progenitors that had survived conditioning. Over the following months the frequencies of hyperexpanded clones went down, and after one year T-cell counts and TCRbeta diversity were mostly credited to newly produced T cells. The apparently early recovery of alphabetaT-cell counts about two months after transplant reportedly depended on only several hundred rapidly expanded clones that came from non-depleted graft cells.

The CDR3 has 13 amino acids, counting the end cysteine and phenylalanine. Here the CDR3 DNA is all that survives: 39 bases in frame from base 1. V is trimmed back by 6 bases and J by 5 bases, and the junction contains 6 bases that no gene match accounts for. CDR1 is given as MNHNY and CDR2 as SVGAGI, both from the germline V gene (reference sequence). The clonotype originates from a child less than two years old who had a stem cell transplant for acute myeloid leukemia, so the T cells may come from the graft donor. The sample was peripheral blood, taken 60 days after TCRalphabeta/CD19-depleted stem cell transplant. The rearranged segments are TRBV6-6 and TRBJ1-1; 7 bases in the middle match TRBD1. The base sequence is TGTGCCAGCAGAAGACAGGGAGAGACTGAAGCTTTCTTT. Its protein product is CASRRQGETEAFF.